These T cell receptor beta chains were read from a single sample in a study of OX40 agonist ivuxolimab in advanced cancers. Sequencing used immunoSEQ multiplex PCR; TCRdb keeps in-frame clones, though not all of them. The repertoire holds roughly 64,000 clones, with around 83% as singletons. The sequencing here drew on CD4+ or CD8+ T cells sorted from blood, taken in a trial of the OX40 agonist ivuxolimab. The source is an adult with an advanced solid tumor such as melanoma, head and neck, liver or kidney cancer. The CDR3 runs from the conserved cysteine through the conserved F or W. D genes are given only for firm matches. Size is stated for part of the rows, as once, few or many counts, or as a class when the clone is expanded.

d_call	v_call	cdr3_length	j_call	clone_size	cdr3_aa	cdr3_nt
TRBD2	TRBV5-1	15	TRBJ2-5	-	CASSLAGTSGGAQYF	TGCGCCAGCAGCTTGGCCGGGACTAGCGGGGGGGCCCAGTACTTC
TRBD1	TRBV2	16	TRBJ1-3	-	CASRNQDRATGNTIYF	TGTGCCAGCAGGAACCAGGACAGGGCCACTGGAAACACCATATATTTT
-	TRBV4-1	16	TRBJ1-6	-	CASSQGAGNYNSPLHF	TGCGCCAGCAGCCAGGGGGCGGGAAACTATAATTCACCCCTCCACTTT
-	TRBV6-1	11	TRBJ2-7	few	CASHSSYEQYF	TGTGCCAGCCACTCCAGTTACGAGCAGTACTTC
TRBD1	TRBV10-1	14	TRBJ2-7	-	CASSESWTGGEQYF	TGCGCCAGCAGTGAGTCATGGACAGGGGGCGAGCAGTACTTC
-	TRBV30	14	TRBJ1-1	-	CAWSLMTPNTEAFF	TGTGCCTGGAGTCTGATGACCCCTAACACTGAAGCTTTCTTT
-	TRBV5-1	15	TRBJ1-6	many	CASSLIPGADSPLHF	TGCGCCAGCAGCTTGATTCCGGGGGCAGATTCACCCCTCCACTTT
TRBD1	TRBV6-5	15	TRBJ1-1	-	CASGIQGGVNTEAFF	TGTGCCAGCGGGATCCAGGGGGGAGTTAACACTGAAGCTTTCTTT
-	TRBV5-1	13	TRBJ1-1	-	CASSWTRGTEAFF	TGCGCCAGCAGCTGGACCCGTGGGACTGAAGCTTTCTTT
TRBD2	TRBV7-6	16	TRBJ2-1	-	CASSLGPSGGEYEQFF	TGTGCCAGCAGCTTAGGTCCTAGCGGAGGAGAGTATGAGCAGTTCTTC
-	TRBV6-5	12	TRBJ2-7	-	CASSMTLGPPYF	TGTGCCAGCAGTATGACGTTGGGGCCGCCGTACTTC
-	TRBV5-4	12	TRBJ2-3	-	CASSVPQDTQYF	TGTGCCAGCAGCGTGCCTCAAGATACGCAGTATTTT
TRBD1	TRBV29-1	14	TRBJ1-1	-	CSVQGSRGHTEAFF	TGCAGCGTACAGGGGTCCCGGGGCCACACTGAAGCTTTCTTT
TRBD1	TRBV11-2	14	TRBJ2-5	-	CASSLARDRMTQYF	TGTGCCAGCAGCTTAGCCCGGGACAGAATGACCCAGTACTTC
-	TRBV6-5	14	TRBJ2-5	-	CASSYAPRQETQYF	TGTGCCAGCAGTTACGCCCCACGGCAAGAGACCCAGTACTTC
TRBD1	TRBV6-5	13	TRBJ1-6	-	CASSRTGDSPLHF	TGTGCCAGCAGTCGAACAGGGGATTCACCCCTCCACTTT
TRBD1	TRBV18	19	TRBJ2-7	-	CASSPPLDSGGRRRYEQYF	TGTGCCAGCTCACCACCCTTGGATTCAGGGGGCCGCCGTAGGTACGAGCAGTACTTC
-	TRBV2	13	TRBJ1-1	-	CASSEDGGLKAFF	TGTGCCAGCAGTGAAGACGGGGGTTTGAAAGCTTTCTTT
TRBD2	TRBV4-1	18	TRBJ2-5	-	CASRSPSGGALSFETQYF	TGCGCCAGCAGGTCTCCTAGCGGGGGGGCCCTCTCATTCGAGACCCAGTACTTC